This T cell receptor beta chain originates from a study of T-cell reconstitution after alpha-beta-depleted transplantation in children (dated by TCRdb to 2016 to 2018). Study-wide context: T-cell immune reconstitution after TCRalphabeta/CD19-depleted allogeneic hematopoietic cell transplantation in children was quantitatively tracked in the study by means of TCR repertoire profiling. The investigation overall reported the following: Over subsequent months, a decline in hyperexpanded clone frequencies was noted, and after one year, T-cell counts and TCRbeta diversity were mostly ascribed to newly produced T cells. In some patients, the high TCRbeta diversity seen at day 60 was put down to recipient T cells and intrathymic progenitors that had survived conditioning. Apparently early alphabetaT-cell count recovery about two months after transplant reportedly relied on only several hundred rapidly expanded clones derived from non-depleted graft cells.

The library relied on PCR. Data came from an Illumina HiSeq 2500. TCR library preparation used molecular barcoding, with unique molecular identifiers applied to normalize quantification of the TCRbeta repertoire. TCRdb took the public reads, trimmed them with fastp at Q25, ran MiXCR for clone calling and kept in-frame beta chains. Identical CDR3 proteins give one entry, which carries the most common genes and DNA. Across this sample there are about 200,000 distinct CDR3 sequences, with 5% to 7.5% seen only once. The biggest ten clones account for roughly 4.8% of the sample. The treatment or condition label here, explained by the study, means: allogeneic hematopoietic cell transplantation with graft depleted of TCRalphabeta T cells and CD19 B cells. The transplant recipients were children given TCRalphabeta/CD19-depleted allogeneic hematopoietic cell grafts. This clonotype was picked up many times. The specificity of this receptor is unknown. No much larger clonotype is one base removed from it; base qualities were not supplied.

CDR1 and CDR2, per the germline V gene, are MGHDK and SYGVNS. The CDR3 measures 14 amino acids from cysteine to phenylalanine. Just the 42-base CDR3 DNA is kept, in frame starting at base 1. Recombination joined TRBV25-1 with TRBJ2-7, with TRBD1 matching 8 junction bases. The sequencing here drew on PBMCs, taken before TCRalphabeta/CD19-depleted stem cell transplant. The source is a girl younger than two with combined immunodeficiency, due to receive a stem cell transplant. For the CDR3, the sequence is CPQTGAASSYEQYF. The base sequence is TGTCCTCAGACAGGGGCGGCTTCTTCCTACGAGCAGTACTTC.